This T cell receptor (beta chain) was profiled in a study of blood T cells in healthy people across ages (dated by TCRdb to between 2015 and 2017). Context from the whole study: In model experiments, roughly one uniquely barcoded TCR beta cDNA molecule per two T cells was captured by template switching. The study measured age-related changes in TCR beta repertoire diversity using deep sequencing normalized with unique cDNA molecular identifiers. To avoid experimental bias, donors of different ages were randomly spread across the sequencing lanes. Four age groups were formed from the donors: young (average roughly 15 years), middle-aged (approximately 40), aged (about 62) and long-lived (roughly 88). The study analyzed two additional independent replicas of 1 million unique cDNA reads from the same blood draw for two donors, one aged 18 to 30 and one aged 80 or older. Beyond this particular receptor, the publication reports: Observed TCR beta diversity correlated strongly with the percentage of naive T cells measured by flow cytometry. Compared with the aged group, the long-lived group had more naive CD4+ T cells, fewer expanded clones and increased TCR diversity, suggesting age selection. Conclusive comparison of naive and antigen-experienced compartments was prevented by the profiling of bulk unsorted PBMCs. Observed TCR beta diversity per million T cells fell roughly linearly with age, and a significant reduction was already apparent by age around 40. Because donor CMV infection status was unknown, age-related changes in expanded clonotypes were potentially confounded. Estimates of total diversity based on one million sequenced T cells were regarded as lower bounds and as underestimates.

As encoded in the germline V gene (reference sequence), CDR1 is DFQATT while CDR2 is SNEGSKA. From the cysteine up to the phenylalanine, the CDR3 has a length of 15 residues. Only CDR3 DNA is held: 45 bases, read in frame from base 1. The germline V and J ends show losses of 3 bases and 2 bases respectively, and no gene match explains 10 bases of the junction. The 39 donors, aged roughly 6 to 95 years, were systemically healthy Caucasian individuals from Russia. Ten milliliters of peripheral blood were drawn from each donor into EDTA-treated Vacutainer tubes. Ficoll-Paque density-gradient centrifugation was used to isolate PBMCs, with at least 7 million per sample. Total RNA, at least 6 micrograms per sample, was extracted from PBMCs with Trizol reagent. For every donor, an aliquot of PBMCs went through flow cytometry to measure the percentages of naive CD45RAhigh/CD27high T cells. Concerning this clonotype: Its target antigen remains unknown. One base away there is no much larger clone; base qualities are not given.

Library prep was done by 5' RACE. Sequencing took place on an Illumina HiSeq 2500. A second about 6 to 11 cycle PCR used a sample-barcoded 5' primer and a J-beta primer mix. A unique molecular identifier was introduced onto each TCR beta cDNA molecule by a template-switch 5' adaptor carrying 12 random nucleotides. At least 3 million CDR3-containing paired-end reads were obtained from each sample. First-strand cDNA was synthesized from all RNA with the Mint cDNA synthesis kit, primed by a TRBC-specific oligonucleotide. All cDNA was treated with uracil-DNA glycosylase and then went through a first 18-cycle PCR with the universal primers M1SS and BC2_uni_R. As for the authors' bioinformatics: For normalization, 1 million high-quality reads were randomly selected from each sample, with every read carrying a distinct molecular identifier. Instead of being binned into consensus sequences, reads that shared molecular identifiers were thrown out. MiTCR, run with a Q25 quality threshold and the strictest error-elimination algorithm, handled CDR3 identification, clonotype clustering and error correction. A nonparametric unseen species model with Euler transformation was used to estimate lower-bound total TCR beta diversity. The raw public data were reprocessed by TCRdb itself: fastp quality trimming at Q25, MiXCR clonotype calling, in-frame beta chains only. Rows with one shared CDR3 protein collapse into an entry with the most common genes and DNA. The V and J calls were determined by TCRdb, not by the authors. The sample contains around 710,000 distinct CDR3 sequences, roughly 41% of them found a single time. 20% to 25% of the sample comes from the top ten.

The sequence is built from TRBV20-1 and TRBJ2-7; TRBD2 agrees with 7 junctional bases. Sequenced material: blood. This sequence was found in a woman in her fifties or sixties in good health. CDR3 sequence: CSASWGPSGTYEQYF. The DNA is TGCAGTGCTAGTTGGGGTCCTAGCGGAACCTACGAGCAGTACTTC.